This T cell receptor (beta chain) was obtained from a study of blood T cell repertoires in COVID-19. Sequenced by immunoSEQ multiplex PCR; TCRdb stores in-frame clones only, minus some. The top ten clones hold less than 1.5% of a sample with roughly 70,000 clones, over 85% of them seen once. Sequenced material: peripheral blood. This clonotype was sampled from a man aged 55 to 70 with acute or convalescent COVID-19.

The CDR3 spells CASSLRGGIYEQYF. Written as DNA, the CDR3 is TGTGCCAGCAGCTTAAGGGGCGGCATCTACGAGCAGTACTTC. The chain joins TRBV7-8 to TRBJ2-7, with D maybe TRBD1 (5 bases). Germline CDR1 SGHVS, CDR2 FQNEAQ. The CDR3 contains 14 residues. V dropped 2 bases and J dropped 3 bases, with 11 bases sitting between them. The full variable domain, completed using reference TRBV7-8 and TRBJ2-7, is GAGVSQSPRYKVAKRGQDVALRCDPISGHVSLFWYQQALGQGPEFLTYFQNEAQLDKSGLPSDRFFAERPEGSVSTLKIQRTQQEDSAVYLCASSLRGGIYEQYFGPGTRLTVT.